The 29 T cell receptor beta chains below come from one sample, sequenced in a study of CD8 T cells in ankylosing spondylitis. From the 5' RACE reads, TCRdb called clonotypes with MiXCR, one entry per CDR3 protein. Of 29,000 or so distinct CDR3 sequences in the sample, 5.3% are singletons; the top ten hold around 1.9%. Sequenced sample: blood, either unsorted or a sorted T cell fraction (not recorded which). Receptors originate from a female donor with ankylosing spondylitis or in good health (not recorded which).

This clonotype was observed at least ten times. The chain links TRBV9 to TRBJ2-7; 10 positions match TRBD2. With 3 bases clipped from V and 6 bases from J, the junction kept 6 bases outside the gene matches. Germline CDR1 is SGDLS and CDR2 is YYNGEE. The CDR3 is 14 amino acids. CDR3 sequence: CASSAAGGPSEQYF. CDR3 nucleotide sequence: TGTGCCAGCAGCGCAGCGGGGGGGCCTTCCGAGCAGTACTTC.

This clonotype was seen many times. The chain employs TRBV9 and TRBJ2-3; TRBD2 matches 10 bases. Germline V gene data show CDR1 as SGDLS and CDR2 as YYNGEE. The CDR3 length is 17 residues. V was pared by 0 bases and J by 3 bases, with 7 bases of the junction left unmatched. CDR3 nucleotide sequence: TGTGCCAGCAGCGTAGCGAGCGGGGGGGCCCGAACAGATACGCAGTATTTT. Translated: CASSVASGGARTDTQYF.

The gene calls are TRBV9 and TRBJ2-4; TRBD2 might be the D (5 bases). V lost 4 bases, J lost 8 bases, and 10 bases lay in between. This CDR3 has 12 residues. Germline V gene lookup returns CDR1 SGDLS and CDR2 YYNGEE. The CDR3: CASSHLGDIQYF. The DNA for the CDR3 is TGTGCCAGCAGCCACCTCGGGGACATTCAGTACTTC.

This clonotype was counted many times. V gene TRBV9 combines with J gene TRBJ2-2; D ambiguous. V lost 4 bases and J lost 1, with 8 bases in between. Germline V gene data show CDR1 as SGDLS and CDR2 as YYNGEE. The CDR3 loop spans 14 amino acids. The CDR3 loop reads CASSPEMNTGELFF. The CDR3 DNA reads as TGTGCCAGCAGCCCAGAGATGAACACCGGGGAGCTGTTTTTT.

This clonotype was detected once. V usage is TRBV9 and J usage is TRBJ1-4, with a weak D call TRBD1 (5 bases). The CDR3 totals 13 residues. The germline gives CDR1 SGDLS, CDR2 YYNGEE. V was clipped by 3 bases and J by 5 bases, with 8 bases between them. The DNA of the CDR3 is TGTGCCAGCAGCGCGACAGTGAATGAAAAACTGTTTTTT. This translates into CASSATVNEKLFF.

This clonotype was counted at least ten times. This sequence joins TRBV9 and TRBJ2-2, with 10 positions matching TRBD2. The CDR3 sequence is 14 residues long. Germline CDR1 and CDR2: SGDLS and YYNGEE. J lost 6 bases, V lost 4 bases, and 3 bases had no gene match. CDR3 DNA sequence: TGTGCCAGCAGCACCGGGACTAGCGCCGGGGAGCTGTTTTTT. Translation gives CASSTGTSAGELFF.

There are many counts of this clonotype. This rearrangement joins TRBV9 to TRBJ1-5, with D perhaps matching TRBD1 (6 bases). The CDR3 totals 13 residues. CDR1 SGDLS and CDR2 YYNGEE come from the germline V gene. V gave up 3 bases and J gave up 5 bases, with 9 bases separating them. The CDR3 loop is CASSGGGHQPQHF. The DNA for the CDR3 is TGTGCCAGCAGCGGGGGGGGCCATCAGCCCCAGCATTTT.

This clonotype was found many times. The chain employs TRBV9 and TRBJ1-3; no firm D call. V was shortened by 6 bases and J by 0 bases, with 13 bases between the two germline ends. CDR3 length equals 15 residues. CDR1 SGDLS and CDR2 YYNGEE come from the germline V gene. The CDR3 DNA sequence: TGTGCCAGCACCCGGTACCCTAGCTCTGGAAACACCATATATTTT. Protein: CASTRYPSSGNTIYF. The complete variable domain, with remaining parts taken from reference TRBV9 and TRBJ1-3, reads DSGVTQTPKHLITATGQRVTLRCSPRSGDLSVYWYQQSLDQGLQFLIQYYNGEERAKGNILERFSAQQFPDLHSELNLSSLELGDSALYFCASTRYPSSGNTIYFGEGSWLTVV.

Many counts were recorded for this clonotype. The J gene is TRBJ1-3, the V gene TRBV9, with D possibly TRBD1 on 6 matching bases. From germline, CDR1 is SGDLS and CDR2 YYNGEE. Trimming pared 0 bases from V and 3 bases from J, leaving 7 bases between. This CDR3 contains 14 residues. The CDR3 protein is CASSVGTDGNTIYF. Here the CDR3 DNA reads TGTGCCAGCAGCGTAGGGACAGATGGAAACACCATATATTTT.

A few counts support this clonotype. The chain recombines TRBV9 with TRBJ2-5, with TRBD1 identical over 9 bases. The CDR3 contains 15 residues. Germline V gene sequence: CDR1 SGDLS, CDR2 YYNGEE. Trimming removed 4 bases from V and 5 bases from J; junction bases left unmatched: 9. CDR3 protein: CASSNRDRVGETQYF. CDR3 DNA: TGTGCCAGCAGCAACCGGGACAGGGTAGGGGAGACCCAGTACTTC.

This clonotype has ten or more counts. This CDR3 reads CASSAVGDIQYF. As DNA, the CDR3 is TGTGCCAGCAGCGCGGTAGGGGACATTCAGTACTTC. The J gene is TRBJ2-4, the V gene TRBV9; D perhaps matches TRBD1 (5 bases). Germline-derived CDR1 and CDR2 are SGDLS and YYNGEE. The CDR3 spans 12 residues. V shed 3 bases and J shed 8 bases, with 9 bases lying between them.

This clonotype was counted many times. V and J are TRBV9 and TRBJ2-5; possibly TRBD1 or TRBD2 for D (6 bases each). Per the germline V gene, CDR1 is SGDLS and CDR2 is YYNGEE. Trimming pared 4 bases from V and 5 bases from J, leaving 18 bases between. The CDR3 is made up of 15 amino acids. Here the CDR3 reads CASSPKSRGLETQYF. The CDR3 nucleotides read TGTGCCAGCAGCCCAAAGTCCCGGGGGCTCGAGACCCAGTACTTC.

The chain combines TRBV9 with TRBJ1-1; D is uncertain. V was shortened by 0 bases and J by 1 base, with 10 bases between the two germline ends. Germline V gives CDR1 SGDLS, CDR2 YYNGEE. The CDR3 has 15 amino acids. As DNA, the CDR3 is TGTGCCAGCAGCGTAGCGCATTCTGGGAACACTGAAGCTTTCTTT. This encodes CASSVAHSGNTEAFF.

This clonotype was observed many times. This rearrangement joins TRBV9 to TRBJ1-1; possibly TRBD1 for D (5 bases). Deletions cut 3 bases from V and 0 bases from J, with 12 bases between. This CDR3 is 15 amino acids long. CDR1 is SGDLS, CDR2 YYNGEE, per germline. Written as DNA, the CDR3 is TGTGCCAGCAGCGCCAGCCGGGACTTGAACACTGAAGCTTTCTTT. This encodes CASSASRDLNTEAFF.

This clonotype was recorded many times. The V and J genes are TRBV9 and TRBJ1-6; maybe TRBD1 (6 bases). The V end was cut by 0 bases, the J end by 0 bases, with 16 bases between. CDR3 size: 19 residues. Germline values: CDR1 SGDLS, CDR2 YYNGEE. CDR3 loop: CASSVEDRPFSSYNSPLHF. The CDR3 DNA reads TGTGCCAGCAGCGTAGAGGACAGACCTTTCAGCTCCTATAATTCACCCCTCCACTTT.

This clonotype was recorded at least ten times. The chain recombines TRBV9 with TRBJ1-5; tentative D call: TRBD1 (6 bases). The germline V and J ends were trimmed by 4 bases and 0 bases, with 11 bases remaining between them. The CDR3 spans 15 residues. Germline CDR1 and CDR2: SGDLS and YYNGEE. CDR3: CASSSQGYSNQPQHF. In DNA form, the CDR3 reads TGTGCCAGCAGCTCACAGGGTTATAGCAATCAGCCCCAGCATTTT. Based on the CDR3 plus reference TRBV9 and TRBJ1-5, the full variable domain is DSGVTQTPKHLITATGQRVTLRCSPRSGDLSVYWYQQSLDQGLQFLIQYYNGEERAKGNILERFSAQQFPDLHSELNLSSLELGDSALYFCASSSQGYSNQPQHFGDGTRLSIL.

Many counts were recorded for this clonotype. The chain has TRBV9 and TRBJ2-5; D ambiguous. Trimming cost V 4 bases and J 5 bases, with 33 bases left between them. The V gene's germline CDR1 is SGDLS and CDR2 YYNGEE. The CDR3 totals 20 residues. CDR3 protein: CASSPSPRKPGSVRSETQYF. CDR3 nucleotides: TGTGCCAGCAGCCCCTCGCCTCGCAAGCCCGGATCTGTCCGGTCGGAGACCCAGTACTTC.

Ten or more counts support this clonotype. The chain carries TRBV9 and TRBJ2-2; 8 bases are shared with TRBD1. CDR1 and CDR2 (germline): SGDLS, YYNGEE. The CDR3 has 14 amino acids. The V segment lost 4 bases and the J segment 6 bases; nucleotides outside the gene matches: 5. The CDR3 region has the DNA TGTGCCAGCAGCCCACGACAGGGGCCCGGGGAGCTGTTTTTT. Translation gives CASSPRQGPGELFF.

This clonotype is categorized as medium-sized. The J gene is TRBJ2-7, the V gene TRBV9; D may match TRBD1 or TRBD2 (5 bases each). Trimming left V 0 bases short and J 5 bases short, with 12 bases between. Germline V gene data show CDR1 as SGDLS and CDR2 as YYNGEE. This CDR3 is 14 amino acids long. CDR3 DNA sequence: TGTGCCAGCAGCGTAGCGGGACGGCCCAACGAGCAGTACTTC. Its protein is CASSVAGRPNEQYF.

This chain's CDR3 is CASSVGTRVPNEQFF. CDR3 sequence (DNA): TGTGCCAGCAGCGTTGGGACTAGGGTCCCCAATGAGCAGTTCTTC. This rearrangement joins TRBV9 to TRBJ2-1; 8 nucleotides align to TRBD2. The ends lost 2 bases at V and 6 bases at J; junction bases unmatched: 7. Germline V lookup: CDR1 SGDLS, CDR2 YYNGEE. CDR3 length: 15 residues.

This rearrangement joins TRBV9 to TRBJ2-7; either TRBD1 or TRBD2 may fit D (5 bases each). V was shortened by 3 bases and J by 3 bases, with 10 bases between the two germline ends. The CDR3 is 13 amino acids. Germline CDR1 and CDR2: SGDLS and YYNGEE. This CDR3 is CASSGGPNYEQYF. The CDR3 bases are TGTGCCAGCAGCGGGGGACCTAACTACGAGCAGTACTTC.

The table lists this clonotype with many counts. The chain links TRBV9 to TRBJ2-1; 10 bases fit TRBD2. Trimming removed 1 base from V and 4 bases from J; junction bases left unmatched: 11. The length of the CDR3 is 18 residues. Germline V gene lookup returns CDR1 SGDLS and CDR2 YYNGEE. The CDR3 DNA reads as TGTGCCAGCAGCGTAAGGTCGTTAGCGGGAGGTCAATACAATGAGCAGTTCTTC. Protein: CASSVRSLAGGQYNEQFF. The full variable domain, in which reference TRBV9 and TRBJ2-1 provide the parts outside the CDR3, is DSGVTQTPKHLITATGQRVTLRCSPRSGDLSVYWYQQSLDQGLQFLIQYYNGEERAKGNILERFSAQQFPDLHSELNLSSLELGDSALYFCASSVRSLAGGQYNEQFFGPGTRLTVL.

This clonotype was recorded at least ten times. V and J are TRBV9 and TRBJ2-3; possibly TRBD2 for D (5 bases). This CDR3 has 12 amino acids. The V end lost 0 bases, the J end lost 8 bases, and 7 bases lay between the germline ends. CDR1 and CDR2 from the germline V gene are SGDLS and YYNGEE. The CDR3 coding sequence is TGTGCCAGCAGCGTAGTTGAGGGTACGCAGTATTTT. Its translation is CASSVVEGTQYF.

To note about this clonotype: A much larger clone sits a single nucleotide away, making a read error possible. The V gene is TRBV9, the J gene TRBJ2-1; possible D gene TRBD2, 7 bases. This CDR3 is built from 15 residues. Germline CDR1 SGDLS, CDR2 YYNGEE. V lost 0 bases, J lost 5 bases, and 12 bases lay in between. In DNA form, the CDR3 reads TGTGCCAGCAGCGTAGCGGGGGGCGCGAACAATGAGCAGTTCTTC. It codes for CASSVAGGANNEQFF.

This clonotype was counted between two and nine times. The rearrangement links TRBV21-1 to TRBJ1-4; the tabulated D call, TRBD1, remains unverified against the DNA. TRBV21-1 is flagged as a pseudogene. The CDR3 is 17 residues long. DNA of the CDR3: TGTGCCAGCAGCATCCTTGGGGGGGGCGCCGTTTTTGAAAAACTGTTTTTT. Amino acids: CASSILGGGAVFEKLFF.

This clonotype was found many times. CDR3 sequence: CASSVTSAGNEQFF. The DNA of the CDR3 is TGTGCCAGCAGCGTAACCAGCGCTGGAAATGAGCAGTTCTTC. The gene calls are TRBV9 and TRBJ2-1; D not certain. Trimming cost V 1 base and J 7 bases, with 12 bases left between them. Germline V gene sequence: CDR1 SGDLS, CDR2 YYNGEE. This CDR3 contains 14 residues.

This clonotype was recorded at least ten times. The J gene is TRBJ2-3, the V gene TRBV9; the D call may be TRBD1 or TRBD2 (5 bases each). CDR3 length: 15 amino acids. With 0 bases removed from V and 8 bases from J, the gap between germline ends came to 16 bases. Per germline, CDR1 SGDLS and CDR2 YYNGEE. The CDR3 DNA sequence: TGTGCCAGCAGCGTAGTGGGACGGGTTGACGGTACGCAGTATTTT. Translated: CASSVVGRVDGTQYF. The whole variable domain, filled in from reference TRBV9 and TRBJ2-3, reads DSGVTQTPKHLITATGQRVTLRCSPRSGDLSVYWYQQSLDQGLQFLIQYYNGEERAKGNILERFSAQQFPDLHSELNLSSLELGDSALYFCASSVVGRVDGTQYFGPGTRLTVL.

This clonotype was counted at least ten times. The chain combines TRBV9 with TRBJ1-3; D ambiguous. The ends were cut back, 3 bases at V and 0 bases at J, with 13 bases in the middle. The CDR3 has 16 amino acids. Germline CDR1 is SGDLS and CDR2 is YYNGEE. CDR3 protein: CASSATPLDSGNTIYF. CDR3 DNA: TGTGCCAGCAGCGCGACCCCTCTGGACTCTGGAAACACCATATATTTT.

The rearrangement joins TRBV9 to TRBJ2-7; 7 nucleotides line up with TRBD2. Germline CDR1 is SGDLS and CDR2 is YYNGEE. Trimming at V came to 4 bases and at J to 0 bases, leaving 4 bases not matched to a gene. CDR3 length: 14 residues. CDR3 bases: TGTGCCAGCAGCCCACTAGCGCTCTCCTACGAGCAGTACTTC. Protein: CASSPLALSYEQYF.